The entry below describes one T cell receptor beta chain. Antigen unknown. Amplification yielded TCR beta CDR3 regions, with RNA transcripts as the source. Using the HTBI primer set, a first-round RT-PCR was run on the TCR CDR3. TCRdb re-analysed the multiplex PCR reads in MiXCR, keeping a single row per CDR3 protein. The profile shows under 600,000 distinct CDR3 sequences, roughly 15% of them singletons. This specimen comes from a study of T cells in Graves' hyperthyroidism and ophthalmopathy. Uncontrolled infection, other autoimmune disease, pregnancy and lactation each barred patients from inclusion. Each diagnosis was grounded in clinical symptoms, serum thyroxine and TRAb, thyroid ultrasound, and orbital computed tomography. Notes on the study in general: The model forecast ophthalmopathy, anticipating it by a median approximately 7 months before onset. Most clonotypes expanded in thyroid above 0.001 were likewise present in blood.

The CDR3 runs to 21 residues. V trimming: 1 base; J trimming: 5 bases; junction bases outside the gene matches: 23. Germline assignment: CDR1 MGHRA and CDR2 YSYEKL. The sequence came from a woman aged 40 to 50 with Graves' ophthalmopathy. The chain combines TRBV4-1 with TRBJ2-5; 9 positions agree with TRBD1. The specimen sequenced was blood. CDR3 nucleotides: TGCGCCAGCAGCCAAGTGGTACTTGGCTCTCTGGGACAGGGAAGACCCGAGACCCAGTACTTC. It specifies CASSQVVLGSLGQGRPETQYF.